This T cell receptor beta chain was documented in a study of shared clonotypes between healthy human individuals. About the study: A couple of women and three men aged 18 to 49 made up the donors.

The repertoire was sequenced with immunoSEQ multiplex PCR; TCRdb's copy has only in-frame clones and lacks some. The table includes 2 million to 3 million clones, approximately 93% detected once. With respect to this clone: Its antigen is unidentified.

General observations from the study: The study's rarefaction showed incomplete sorted-subset sequencing despite large depth.

The trim removed 3 bases at V and 9 bases at J, leaving 3 bases unmatched. The length of the CDR3 is 14 residues. Germline V gene sequence: CDR1 KGHSH, CDR2 LQKENI. This chain links TRBV18 with TRBJ1-6; 9 positions match TRBD1. The receptor was derived from a man aged 18 to 29 in good health. Some clones in this sample may be carry-over from other donors' samples. Sequencing used naive CD4+ T cells from PBMCs. The subset is: CD45RA+ positively selected. The CDR3 loop is CASSPDRGGSPLHF. The CDR3 nucleotides are TGTGCCAGCTCACCGGACAGGGGAGGTTCACCCCTCCACTTT.